A single sample gave rise to the 23 T cell receptor beta chains below, sequenced in a study of T cells in Graves' hyperthyroidism and ophthalmopathy. The TCR beta CDR3 regions underwent amplification using RNA transcripts as the source. The TCR CDR3 was amplified in a first-round RT-PCR using the HTBI primer set. TCRdb re-called the multiplex PCR reads through MiXCR, storing one row per CDR3 protein. The sample has 300,000 to 450,000 distinct CDR3 sequences, less than 15% seen once. What was sequenced was blood. The receptors come from a woman between 18 and 30 years old with Graves' hyperthyroidism.

This clonotype showed up many times. The chain is built from TRBV20-1 and TRBJ1-1; D may be TRBD1 (6 bases). Trimming took 6 bases from V and 6 from J, leaving 29 bases between them. The germline gives CDR1 DFQATT, CDR2 SNEGSKA (reference sequence). CDR3 length: 17 amino acids. CDR3 protein: CSAIPPWGDLQGAEAFF. CDR3 DNA sequence: TGCAGTGCAATCCCTCCGTGGGGCGACTTACAGGGCGCTGAAGCTTTCTTT.

As regards this clonotype: A much larger clone is a single base away; this may be a read error. The chain combines TRBV7-8 with TRBJ2-3; possibly TRBD1 for D (6 bases). The CDR3 runs 14 residues. CDR1 and CDR2 (germline): SGHVS, FQNEAQ. Trimming took off 2 bases at V and 8 bases at J, with 14 bases between the two ends. The CDR3 sequence is CASSLHRVEGTQYF. DNA of the CDR3: TGTGCCAGCAGCTTACACAGGGTGGAAGGTACGCAGTATTTT.

The J gene is TRBJ1-6, the V gene TRBV20-1; the D is unclear. CDR1 and CDR2 from the germline V gene are DFQATT and SNEGSKA (reference sequence). The CDR3 has 13 residues. V was clipped by 3 bases and J by 9 bases, with 12 bases between them. CDR3 DNA sequence: TGCAGTGCTAGCGAGACGCGGCGTTCACCCCTCCACTTT. Protein product: CSASETRRSPLHF.

As to this clonotype: A much larger clone sits a single nucleotide away, making a read error possible. The gene calls are TRBV19 and TRBJ1-1; D remains ambiguous. CDR3 length: 14 amino acids. V was clipped by 3 bases and J by 4 bases, with 12 bases between them. Germline CDR1 reads LNHDA; CDR2 reads SQIVND (reference sequence). CDR3 in amino acids: CASSILGRSTEAFF. In DNA, the CDR3 is TGTGCCAGTAGTATCTTGGGGAGAAGCACTGAAGCTTTCTTT. Based on the CDR3 plus reference TRBV19 and TRBJ1-1, the full variable domain is DGGITQSPKYLFRKEGQNVTLSCEQNLNHDAMYWYRQDPGQGLRLIYYSQIVNDFQKGDIAEGYSVSREKKESFPLTVTSAQKNPTAFYLCASSILGRSTEAFFGQGTRLTVV.

This clonotype was detected many times. The chain joins TRBV7-2 to TRBJ2-5, with TRBD2 as a possible D gene (7 bases). Germline-derived CDR1 and CDR2 are SGHTA and FQGNSA. Trimming took 1 base from V and 4 from J, leaving 16 bases between them. The CDR3 has 16 residues. The CDR3 region has the DNA TGTGCCAGCAGCTTAGTTGGGGGGGCGCCCCGAGAGACCCAGTACTTC. Residues: CASSLVGGAPRETQYF.

This clonotype was seen only a few times. The chain has TRBV10-3 and TRBJ2-2; 10 positions agree with TRBD1. CDR1 is ENHRY and CDR2 is SYGVKD in the germline V gene. V shed 10 bases and J 6 bases; nucleotides not matched to a gene: 5. The CDR3 runs 13 residues. The CDR3 loop reads CATRTGGAGELFF. Written as DNA, the CDR3 is TGTGCCACCCGGACAGGGGGGGCCGGGGAGCTGTTTTTT.

This clonotype appeared many times. This chain uses TRBV7-3 with TRBJ1-5; 7 nucleotides line up with TRBD1. V shed 5 bases and J 3 bases; nucleotides not matched to a gene: 4. CDR1 and CDR2 (germline): SGHTA, FQGTGA. The CDR3 has 14 amino acids. The CDR3 DNA reads as TGTGCCAGCAGCCCGACAGGGCCCAATCAGCCCCAGCATTTT. Translated, it gives CASSPTGPNQPQHF.

This clonotype came up a few times. V gene TRBV19 combines with J gene TRBJ1-1; no reliable D call. This CDR3 region has 13 residues. Trimming cost V 7 bases and J 7 bases, with 16 bases left between them. In germline, CDR1 is LNHDA, CDR2 SQIVND (reference sequence). CDR3 nucleotides: TGTGCCAGTACCAACCGGGGAGCAGTTGAAGCTTTCTTT. This translates into CASTNRGAVEAFF.

This clonotype came up a few times. V gene TRBV7-9 combines with J gene TRBJ2-7; D gene uncertain. This CDR3 has 14 amino acids. The germline gives CDR1 SEHNR, CDR2 FQNEAQ (reference sequence). V lost 7 bases and J lost 0, with 13 bases in between. CDR3 bases: TGTGCCAGCACCCTAGACGGTAGCTCCTACGAGCAGTACTTC. Amino acid sequence: CASTLDGSSYEQYF.

This clonotype was counted many times. The V and J genes are TRBV9 and TRBJ2-5; D not resolved. Germline values: CDR1 SGDLS, CDR2 YYNGEE. The CDR3 is made up of 13 amino acids. V was clipped by 2 bases and J by 5 bases, with 10 bases between them. CDR3 bases: TGTGCCAGCAGCGTTCTGGACGGGGAGACCCAGTACTTC. It is translated as CASSVLDGETQYF.

This clonotype has at least ten counts. The V and J genes are TRBV11-3 and TRBJ2-2; a possible D gene is TRBD1 (6 bases). This CDR3 contains 15 residues. The germline V and J ends were trimmed by 5 bases and 7 bases, with 17 bases remaining between them. Germline V gene lookup returns CDR1 SGHNT and CDR2 YENEEA. CDR3 in DNA: TGTGCCAGCAGCCAGTGGGCAGGGGACGGCGGGGAGCTGTTTTTT. Translated, it gives CASSQWAGDGGELFF. Looking up the rest from reference TRBV11-3 and TRBJ2-2 gives the full variable domain: EAGVVQSPRYKIIEKKQPVAFWCNPISGHNTLYWYLQNLGQGPELLIRYENEEAVDDSQLPKDRFSAERLKGVDSTLKIQPAELGDSAVYLCASSQWAGDGGELFFGEGSRLTVL.

This chain connects TRBV20-1 to TRBJ1-4; D call uncertain. Deletions cut 6 bases from V and 0 bases from J, with 14 bases between. CDR1 and CDR2 (germline): DFQATT, SNEGSKA (reference sequence). The CDR3 extends over 15 amino acids. CDR3 in DNA: TGCAGTGCCCCATCGATAGACGCAACTAATGAAAAACTGTTTTTT. It encodes CSAPSIDATNEKLFF.

This clonotype was counted many times. V usage is TRBV19 and J usage is TRBJ1-2; weak D call: TRBD1 (5 bases). CDR1 and CDR2 (germline): LNHDA, SQIVND (reference sequence). There are 15 residues in the CDR3. Trimming removed 5 bases from V and 4 bases from J, with 17 bases in between. CDR3 region: CASSFPGDGGYGYTF. The CDR3 DNA reads as TGTGCCAGTAGTTTCCCGGGGGACGGAGGCTATGGCTACACCTTC.

This clonotype has at least ten counts. The V gene is TRBV7-2, the J gene TRBJ1-4; 8 nucleotides agree with TRBD1. Per the germline V gene, CDR1 is SGHTA and CDR2 is FQGNSA. This CDR3 contains 16 residues. V lost 3 bases and J lost 8; bases outside the gene matches: 11. CDR3 bases: TGTGCCAGCAGCTTCTTAAGGACAGGGCCAATGGAAAAACTGTTTTTT. Translated: CASSFLRTGPMEKLFF.

This clonotype was seen a few times. The chain joins TRBV28 to TRBJ1-2; unclear D gene. Germline CDR1 is MDHEN and CDR2 is SYDVKM. The CDR3 covers 13 residues. V was pared by 2 bases and J by 5 bases, with 9 bases between. The CDR3 DNA reads TGTGCCAGCAGTTTAGAGACCTTTTATGGCTACACCTTC. Translating it yields CASSLETFYGYTF.

This clonotype was found many times. The V gene is TRBV24-1, the J gene TRBJ2-7; 8 bases agree with TRBD1. The CDR3 contains 16 residues. Germline values: CDR1 KGHDR, CDR2 SFDVKD. Trimming cost V 3 bases and J 6 bases; bases outside gene matches: 12. The CDR3 here is CATSDTKTGDQVEQYF. The DNA for the CDR3 is TGTGCCACCAGTGATACCAAGACAGGGGACCAAGTCGAGCAGTACTTC.

This clonotype has ten or more counts. The J gene is TRBJ2-5, the V gene TRBV6-1; D perhaps matches TRBD2 (6 bases). Germline loops: CDR1 MNHNS, CDR2 SASEGT. The CDR3 is 15 residues long. The V and J ends lost 7 bases and 1 base respectively, with 16 bases between them. The CDR3 nucleotides read TGTGCCAGCATGGCAACCGGGACTCGCCAAGAGACCCAGTACTTC. Residues: CASMATGTRQETQYF.

Many counts were recorded for this clonotype. This chain joins TRBV28 and TRBJ2-1; TRBD2 aligns across 10 bases. V was pared by 5 bases and J by 5 bases, with 6 bases of the junction left unmatched. This CDR3 has 15 amino acids. Germline V gene lookup returns CDR1 MDHEN and CDR2 SYDVKM. The DNA for the CDR3 is TGTGCCAGCAGTAGGAGCGGGGGGGCGAACAATGAGCAGTTCTTC. Encoded protein: CASSRSGGANNEQFF.

This clonotype has a count of ten or more. V and J are TRBV12-3 or TRBV12-4 and TRBJ1-2; D perhaps matches TRBD1 (6 bases). The V gene lost 4 bases and the J gene lost 8 bases, with 11 bases spanning the gap. This CDR3 region has 12 residues. DNA for the CDR3: TGTGCCAGCAGTTACAGGGATAACGGCTACACCTTC. It translates to CASSYRDNGYTF.

This clonotype has just a few counts. This chain's CDR3 is CASTWGWGPNTEAFF. The CDR3, as DNA: TGTGCCAGCACCTGGGGATGGGGGCCAAACACTGAAGCTTTCTTT. The chain employs TRBV7-2 and TRBJ1-1, with D maybe TRBD1 (6 bases). This CDR3 contains 15 residues. V lost 7 bases to trimming and J lost 2 bases, with 17 bases between them. Germline CDR1 and CDR2: SGHTA and FQGNSA.

This clonotype was observed many times. This CDR3 is CASSQRGGMGATDTQYF. For the CDR3, the DNA is TGTGCCAGCAGCCAAAGGGGCGGGATGGGGGCCACAGATACGCAGTATTTT. This rearrangement joins TRBV7-3 to TRBJ2-3, with D tentatively TRBD1 or TRBD2 (6 bases each). V lost 5 bases and J 2 bases, leaving 20 bases between the germline ends. The CDR3 has 17 residues. CDR1 and CDR2 from the germline V gene are SGHTA and FQGTGA.

This clonotype occurred once. This may be a read error: a much more frequent sequence differs by one nucleotide. The rearrangement links TRBV29-1 to TRBJ1-5; 8 nucleotides agree with TRBD1. The germline V gene encodes CDR1 SQVTM and CDR2 ANQGSEA. J lost 6 bases, V lost 4 bases, and 5 bases had no gene match. This CDR3 is 13 amino acids long. The CDR3 reads CSVASGGSQPQHF. The CDR3 nucleotides are TGCAGCGTTGCGTCAGGGGGCAGTCAGCCCCAGCATTTT. Together with reference TRBV29-1 and TRBJ1-5, the CDR3 gives the full variable domain: SAVISQKPSRDICQRGTSLTIQCQVDSQVTMMFWYRQQPGQSLTLIATANQGSEATYESGFVIDKFPISRPNLTFSTLTVSNMSPEDSSIYLCSVASGGSQPQHFGDGTRLSIL.

This clonotype appeared many times. The chain has TRBV20-1 and TRBJ2-5, with TRBD2 identical over 9 bases. The CDR3 has 15 residues. V was pared by 4 bases and J by 5 bases, with 11 bases of the junction left unmatched. Germline lookup yields CDR1 DFQATT and CDR2 SNEGSKA (reference sequence). The CDR3 sequence is CSAIGTSTRRETQYF. In DNA form, the CDR3 reads TGCAGTGCTATAGGGACTAGCACCCGAAGGGAGACCCAGTACTTC.